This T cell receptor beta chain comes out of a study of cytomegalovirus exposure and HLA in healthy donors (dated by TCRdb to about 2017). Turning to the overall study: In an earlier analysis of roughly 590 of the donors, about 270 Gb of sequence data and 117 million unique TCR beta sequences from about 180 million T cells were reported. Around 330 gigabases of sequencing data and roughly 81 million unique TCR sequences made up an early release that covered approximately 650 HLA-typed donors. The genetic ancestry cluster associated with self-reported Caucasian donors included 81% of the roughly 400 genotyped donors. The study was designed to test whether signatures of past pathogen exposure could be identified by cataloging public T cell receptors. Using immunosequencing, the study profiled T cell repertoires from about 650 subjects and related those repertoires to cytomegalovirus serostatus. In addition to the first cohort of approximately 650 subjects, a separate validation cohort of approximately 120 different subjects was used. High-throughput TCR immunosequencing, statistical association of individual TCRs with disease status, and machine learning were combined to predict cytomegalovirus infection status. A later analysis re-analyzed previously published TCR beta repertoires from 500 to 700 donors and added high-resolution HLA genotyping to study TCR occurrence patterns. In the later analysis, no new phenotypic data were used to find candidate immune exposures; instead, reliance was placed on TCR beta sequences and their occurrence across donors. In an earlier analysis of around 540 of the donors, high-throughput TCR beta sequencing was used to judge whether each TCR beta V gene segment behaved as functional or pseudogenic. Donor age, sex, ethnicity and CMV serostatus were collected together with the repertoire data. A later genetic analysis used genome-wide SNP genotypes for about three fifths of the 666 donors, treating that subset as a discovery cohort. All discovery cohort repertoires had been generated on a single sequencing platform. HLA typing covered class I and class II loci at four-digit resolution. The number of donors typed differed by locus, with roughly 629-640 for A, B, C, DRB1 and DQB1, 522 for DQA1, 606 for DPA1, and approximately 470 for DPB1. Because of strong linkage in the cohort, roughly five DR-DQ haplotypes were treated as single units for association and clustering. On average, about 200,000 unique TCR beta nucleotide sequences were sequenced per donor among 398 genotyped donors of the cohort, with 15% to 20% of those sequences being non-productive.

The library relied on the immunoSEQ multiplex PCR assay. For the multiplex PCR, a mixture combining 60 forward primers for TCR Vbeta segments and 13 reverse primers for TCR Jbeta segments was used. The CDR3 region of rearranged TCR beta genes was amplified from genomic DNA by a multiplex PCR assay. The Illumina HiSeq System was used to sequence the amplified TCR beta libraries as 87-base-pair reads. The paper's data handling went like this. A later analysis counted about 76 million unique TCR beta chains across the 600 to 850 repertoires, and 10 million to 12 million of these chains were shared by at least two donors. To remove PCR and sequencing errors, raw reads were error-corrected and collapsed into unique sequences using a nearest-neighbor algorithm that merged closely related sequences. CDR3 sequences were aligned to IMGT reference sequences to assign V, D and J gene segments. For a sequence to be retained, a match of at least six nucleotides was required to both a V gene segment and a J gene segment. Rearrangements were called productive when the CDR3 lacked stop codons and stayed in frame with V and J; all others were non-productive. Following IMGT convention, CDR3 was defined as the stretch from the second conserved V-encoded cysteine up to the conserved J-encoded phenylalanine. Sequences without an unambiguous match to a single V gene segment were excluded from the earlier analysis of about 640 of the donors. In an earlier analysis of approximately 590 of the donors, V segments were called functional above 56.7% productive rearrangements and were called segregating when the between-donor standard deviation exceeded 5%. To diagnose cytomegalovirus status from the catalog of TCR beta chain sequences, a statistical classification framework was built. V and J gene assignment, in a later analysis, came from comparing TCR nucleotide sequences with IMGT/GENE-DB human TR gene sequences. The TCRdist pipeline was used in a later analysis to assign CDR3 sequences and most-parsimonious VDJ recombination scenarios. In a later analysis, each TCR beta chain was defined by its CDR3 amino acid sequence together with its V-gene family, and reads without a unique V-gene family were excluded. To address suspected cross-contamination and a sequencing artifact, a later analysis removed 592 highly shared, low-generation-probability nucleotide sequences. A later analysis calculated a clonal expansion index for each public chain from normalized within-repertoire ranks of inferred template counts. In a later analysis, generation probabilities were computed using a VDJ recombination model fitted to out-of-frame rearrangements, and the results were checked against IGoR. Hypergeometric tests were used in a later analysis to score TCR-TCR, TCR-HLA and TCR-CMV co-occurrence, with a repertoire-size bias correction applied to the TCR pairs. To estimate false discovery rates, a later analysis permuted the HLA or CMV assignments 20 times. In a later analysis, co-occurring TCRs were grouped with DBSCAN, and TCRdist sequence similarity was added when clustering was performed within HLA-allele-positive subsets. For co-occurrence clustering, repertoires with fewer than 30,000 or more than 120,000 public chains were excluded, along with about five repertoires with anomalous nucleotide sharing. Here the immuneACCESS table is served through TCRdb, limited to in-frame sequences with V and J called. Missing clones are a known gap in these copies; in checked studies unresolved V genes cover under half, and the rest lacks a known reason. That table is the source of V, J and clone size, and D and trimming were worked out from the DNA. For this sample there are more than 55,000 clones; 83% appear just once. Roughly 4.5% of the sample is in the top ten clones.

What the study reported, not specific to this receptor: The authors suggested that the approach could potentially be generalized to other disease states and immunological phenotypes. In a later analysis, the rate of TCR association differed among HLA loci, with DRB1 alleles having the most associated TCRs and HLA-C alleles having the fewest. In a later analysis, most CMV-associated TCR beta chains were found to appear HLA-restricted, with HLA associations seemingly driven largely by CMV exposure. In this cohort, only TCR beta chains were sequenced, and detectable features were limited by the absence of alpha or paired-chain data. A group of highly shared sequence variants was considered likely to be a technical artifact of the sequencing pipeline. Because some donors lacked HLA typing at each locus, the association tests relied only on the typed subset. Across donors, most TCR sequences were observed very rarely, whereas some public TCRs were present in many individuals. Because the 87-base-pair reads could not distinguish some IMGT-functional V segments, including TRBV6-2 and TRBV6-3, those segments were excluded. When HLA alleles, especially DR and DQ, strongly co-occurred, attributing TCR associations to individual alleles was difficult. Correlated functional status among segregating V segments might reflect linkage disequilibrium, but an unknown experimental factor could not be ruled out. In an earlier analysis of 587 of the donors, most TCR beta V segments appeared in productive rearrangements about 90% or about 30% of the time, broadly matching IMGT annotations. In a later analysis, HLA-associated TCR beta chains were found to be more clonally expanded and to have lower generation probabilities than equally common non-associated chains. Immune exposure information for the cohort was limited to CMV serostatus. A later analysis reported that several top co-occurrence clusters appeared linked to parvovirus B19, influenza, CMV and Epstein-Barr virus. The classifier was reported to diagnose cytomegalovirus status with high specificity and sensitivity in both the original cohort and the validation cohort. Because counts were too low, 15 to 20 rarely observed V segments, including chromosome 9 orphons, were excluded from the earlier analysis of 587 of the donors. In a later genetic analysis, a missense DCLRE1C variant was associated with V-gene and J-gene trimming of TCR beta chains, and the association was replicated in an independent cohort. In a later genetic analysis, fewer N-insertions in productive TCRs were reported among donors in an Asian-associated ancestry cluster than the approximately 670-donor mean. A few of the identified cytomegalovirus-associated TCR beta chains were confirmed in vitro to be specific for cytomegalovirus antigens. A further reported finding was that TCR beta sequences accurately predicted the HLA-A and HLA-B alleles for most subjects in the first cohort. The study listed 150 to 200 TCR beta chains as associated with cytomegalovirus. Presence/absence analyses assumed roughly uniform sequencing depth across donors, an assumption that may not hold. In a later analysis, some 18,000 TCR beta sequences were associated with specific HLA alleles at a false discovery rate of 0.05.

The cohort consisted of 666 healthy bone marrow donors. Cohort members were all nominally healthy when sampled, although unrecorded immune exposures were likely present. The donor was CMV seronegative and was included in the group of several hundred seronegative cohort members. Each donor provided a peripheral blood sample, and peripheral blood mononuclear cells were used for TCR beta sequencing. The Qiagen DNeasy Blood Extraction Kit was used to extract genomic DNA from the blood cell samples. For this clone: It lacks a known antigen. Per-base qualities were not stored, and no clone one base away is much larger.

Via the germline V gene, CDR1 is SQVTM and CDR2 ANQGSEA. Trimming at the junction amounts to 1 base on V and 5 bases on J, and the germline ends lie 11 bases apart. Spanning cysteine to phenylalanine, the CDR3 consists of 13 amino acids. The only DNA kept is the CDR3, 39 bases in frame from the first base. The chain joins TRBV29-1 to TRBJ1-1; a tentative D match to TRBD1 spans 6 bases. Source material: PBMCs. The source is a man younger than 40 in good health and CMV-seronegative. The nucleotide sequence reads TGCAGCGTTGAAGCACAGGGTGGGACTGAAGCTTTCTTT. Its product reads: CSVEAQGGTEAFF.